A selection of T cell receptor beta chains follows, all from one sample in a study of blood T cells in healthy people across ages. TCRdb fed the 5' RACE reads into MiXCR, producing one record per CDR3 protein. Of about 730,000 distinct CDR3 sequences in the sample, roughly 43% were seen once. Sequenced input: blood. Every receptor here comes from an older woman in good health. The conserved cysteine and the conserved F or W are not part of the CDR3 here.

cdr3_length | j_call | v_call | cdr3_aa
12 | TRBJ2-7 | TRBV28 | ASSLGQGWYEQY
12 | TRBJ2-7 | TRBV11-2 | ASSLVRQPYEQY
12 | TRBJ2-5 | TRBV5-1 | ARRRDTAQETQY
9 | TRBJ2-5 | TRBV5-5 | AGSLFDEQY
11 | TRBJ2-5 | TRBV3-1 | ASSRQGAGEQY
17 | TRBJ2-3 | TRBV9 | ASSASRGSGGPSTDTQY
11 | TRBJ2-5 | TRBV13 | AGSPSGQETQY
12 | TRBJ2-5 | TRBV29-1 | SVEYGQGRETQY
12 | TRBJ2-2 | TRBV6-2/TRBV6-3 | ASSYRVGTGELF
11 | . | TRBV30 | AWTESGDYIQY
16 | TRBJ1-1 | TRBV7-9 | ASSLVGTGGDLNTEAF
15 | . | TRBV6-2/TRBV6-3 | ASRSRLAGAGAETQY
13 | TRBJ2-5 | TRBV20-1 | SARDLGAGVRTQY
9 | TRBJ1-1 | TRBV12-3/TRBV12-4 | ASSLKGQAF
12 | TRBJ2-7 | TRBV12-3/TRBV12-4 | ASSLGTVDYEQY
13 | TRBJ2-3 | TRBV27 | ASRAGQGGTDTQY
14 | TRBJ2-1 | TRBV3-1 | ASSLSGDRAYNEQF
14 | TRBJ2-1 | TRBV5-1 | ASSASGGGRVDEQF
14 | TRBJ2-7 | TRBV7-6 | ASSSPVLDGSYEQY
13 | TRBJ2-7 | TRBV6-2/TRBV6-3 | ASSPAGSGYYEQY
13 | TRBJ2-3 | TRBV11-3 | ASSLDGGVPDTQY
15 | TRBJ2-1 | TRBV27 | ASMCYRGLYSYNEQF
14 | TRBJ1-1 | TRBV20-1 | SARVGTGTRGTEAF
12 | TRBJ2-1 | TRBV2 | ASSRDRGPYEQF
12 | TRBJ2-3 | TRBV12-3/TRBV12-4 | ASSPPPGTDTQY
13 | TRBJ1-6 | TRBV5-1 | ASSSLDRGNSPLH
14 | TRBJ1-5 | TRBV6-1 | ASSETGQGSGQPQH
20 | TRBJ1-4 | TRBV11-1 | ASSLVLFGGSGTGETNEKLF
11 | TRBJ2-1 | TRBV12-3/TRBV12-4 | ASRAGSYNEQF
12 | . | TRBV5-1 | ASSVVGQMDIQY
10 | TRBJ2-5 | TRBV24-1 | ATSDWGETQY
14 | TRBJ2-5 | TRBV11-2 | ASSLDGLAGGETQY
11 | TRBJ2-3 | TRBV14 | ASRERGTDTQY
12 | TRBJ2-7 | TRBV11-3 | ASSLGQHTYEQY
13 | TRBJ2-1 | TRBV20-1 | SARDRTGNNYEQF
11 | TRBJ2-7 | TRBV3-1 | ASSLKLDYEQY
11 | TRBJ1-3 | TRBV6-6 | ASGVLSGNTIY
12 | TRBJ1-6 | TRBV12-3/TRBV12-4 | ASSPRRENSPLH
12 | TRBJ1-2 | TRBV7-2 | ASSSERRGDGYT
9 | TRBJ2-3 | TRBV21-1 | ARGGTDAQY
11 | TRBJ2-3 | TRBV24-1 | ATSDAGEDTQY
11 | TRBJ2-3 | TRBV19 | ASSAGTDYTQY
9 | TRBJ1-2 | TRBV12-3/TRBV12-4 | ALGVNYGYT
10 | TRBJ1-1 | TRBV10-3 | AISDLGTEAF
14 | TRBJ2-7 | TRBV6-5 | ASSKQPGQGAYEQY
10 | TRBJ1-4 | TRBV2 | ASRSLNEKLF
17 | TRBJ2-5 | TRBV11-2 | ASSLVVRRLRDGPETQY
12 | TRBJ2-3 | TRBV7-9 | VLGAEGATDTQY
11 | TRBJ1-2 | TRBV12-3/TRBV12-4 | ASSDLGEDGYT
14 | TRBJ2-1 | TRBV25-1 | ASSEPPGQGDNEQF
12 | TRBJ2-3 | TRBV6-2/TRBV6-3 | ASSDDGTTDTQY
16 | TRBJ2-6 | TRBV9 | ASSVGQLGGAGANVLT
13 | TRBJ2-3 | TRBV7-3 | ASSSDVSSTDTQY